This TCR beta chain originates from a study of graft-versus-host responses after intestinal transplantation. Generated by immunoSEQ multiplex PCR, the TCRdb table keeps only in-frame clones and is missing some. This sample has some 45,000 clones, with more than 85% found just once. The germline V and J ends were trimmed by 2 bases and 16 bases, with 18 bases remaining between them. The CDR3 length is 13 residues. Per the germline V gene, CDR1 is MNHEY and CDR2 is SMNVEV (reference sequence). Sequences were derived from PBMCs, sampled 524 days after transplant. This TCR came from a human patient who received an intestinal transplant, so some T cells may come from the graft donor. The chain combines TRBV27 with TRBJ2-1; D is ambiguous. The chain's CDR3 is CASSLGPRTPLFF. The CDR3, as DNA: TGTGCCAGCAGTTTAGGTCCCCGTACTCCCTTATTCTTC.